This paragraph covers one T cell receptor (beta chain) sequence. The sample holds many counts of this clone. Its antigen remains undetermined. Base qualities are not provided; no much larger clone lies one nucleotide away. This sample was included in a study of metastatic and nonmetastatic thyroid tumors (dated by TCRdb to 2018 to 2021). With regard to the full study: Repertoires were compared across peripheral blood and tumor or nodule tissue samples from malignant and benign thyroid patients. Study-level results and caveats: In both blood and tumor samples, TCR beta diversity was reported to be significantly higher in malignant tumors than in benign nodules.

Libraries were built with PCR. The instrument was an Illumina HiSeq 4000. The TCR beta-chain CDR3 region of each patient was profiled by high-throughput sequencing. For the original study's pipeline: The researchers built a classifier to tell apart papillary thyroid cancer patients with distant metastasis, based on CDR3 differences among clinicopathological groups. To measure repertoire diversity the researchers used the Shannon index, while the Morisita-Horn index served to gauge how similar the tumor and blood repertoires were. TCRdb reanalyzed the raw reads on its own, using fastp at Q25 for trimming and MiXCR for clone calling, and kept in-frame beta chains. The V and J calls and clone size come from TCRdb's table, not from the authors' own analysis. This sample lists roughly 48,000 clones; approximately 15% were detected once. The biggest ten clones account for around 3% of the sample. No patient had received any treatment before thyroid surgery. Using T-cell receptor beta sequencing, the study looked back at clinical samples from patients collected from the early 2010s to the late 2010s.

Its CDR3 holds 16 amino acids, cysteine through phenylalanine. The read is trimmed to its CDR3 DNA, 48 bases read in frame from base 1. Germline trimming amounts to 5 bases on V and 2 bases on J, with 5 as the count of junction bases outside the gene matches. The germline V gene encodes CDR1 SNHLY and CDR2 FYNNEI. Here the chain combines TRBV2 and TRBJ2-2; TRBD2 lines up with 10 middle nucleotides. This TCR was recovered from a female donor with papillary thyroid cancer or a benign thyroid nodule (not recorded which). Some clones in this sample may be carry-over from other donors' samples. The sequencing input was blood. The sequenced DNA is TGTGCCAGCAGTCGGACTAGCGGATTCAACACCGGGGAGCTGTTTTTT. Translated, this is CASSRTSGFNTGELFF.